The rows below give T cell receptor beta chains drawn from one sample of a study of spatial heterogeneity in lung cancer. TCRdb independently ran MiXCR on the 5' RACE reads; one entry per CDR3 protein. In the table there are 9,500 or so distinct CDR3 sequences, approximately 8.1% of which are singletons. Source: lung tumor tissue, taken at surgery. These receptors originate from a male donor with early-stage non-small cell lung cancer. CDR3s include the opening cysteine and the closing phenylalanine or tryptophan. A D gene is named only where the DNA matches it firmly. Clone sizes are given selectively: once, few, many, or a class where the clone is expanded.

clone_size d_call j_call v_call cdr3_nt cdr3_aa
many - TRBJ1-4 TRBV25-1 TGTGCCAGCGCCCGAACAACTAATGAAAAACTGTTTTTT CASARTTNEKLFF
- - TRBJ1-1 TRBV20-1 TGCAGTGCTAGAGAAGCCAGGGGGAACACTGAAGCTTTCTTT CSAREARGNTEAFF
few - TRBJ2-5 TRBV5-1 TGCGCCAGCAGCTTGTTTTCAGGGCAAGAGACCCAGTACTTC CASSLFSGQETQYF
medium-sized - TRBJ2-2 TRBV4-3 TGCGCCAGCAGCCCACAGGGCACCGGGGAGCTGTTTTTT CASSPQGTGELFF
- - TRBJ1-5 TRBV7-2 TGTGCCAGCAGCTCCAGCCCCGACATCCAGCCCCAGCATTTT CASSSSPDIQPQHF
many TRBD2 TRBJ2-3 TRBV6-1 TGTGCCAGCAGTGTGACTAGCGGGGGGGCAGATACGCAGTATTTT CASSVTSGGADTQYF
many - TRBJ2-3 TRBV6-2/TRBV6-3 TGTGCCAGCAGTTACGAGGGGATTGAAGATACGCAGTATTTT CASSYEGIEDTQYF
few - TRBJ1-3 TRBV5-6 TGTGCCAGCAGCTGGGGTGCCGATGGAAACACCATATATTTT CASSWGADGNTIYF
many - TRBJ2-2 TRBV5-1 TGCGCCAGCAGCGCTCAGGCGAACACCGGGGAGCTGTTTTTT CASSAQANTGELFF
- - TRBJ2-7 TRBV2 TGTGCCAGCAGTGAACAGGGCGGGGCCCCCAAAGAGCAGTACTTC CASSEQGGAPKEQYF
medium-sized TRBD1 TRBJ2-1 TRBV29-1 TGCAGCGTTGATGAAGGACAGGGGTTTACCGATGAGCAGTTCTTC CSVDEGQGFTDEQFF
many - TRBJ1-2 TRBV7-8 TGTGCCAGCAGCCTAGAAGGACGGGACTATGGCTACACCTTC CASSLEGRDYGYTF
many - TRBJ1-3 TRBV6-5 TGTGCCAGCAGTTACTCGATGGACGGTTACTCTGGAAACACCATATATTTT CASSYSMDGYSGNTIYF
many - TRBJ1-1 TRBV20-1 TGCAGTGCTAGAGAGGGGGGAGGGAACACTGAAGCTTTCTTT CSAREGGGNTEAFF
- TRBD2 TRBJ2-3 TRBV7-2 TGTGCCAGCAGCTTAGGACTAGCTATCACAGATACGCAGTATTTT CASSLGLAITDTQYF
- - TRBJ1-4 TRBV14 TGTGCCAGCAGCGCCCGTACGGAAAAACTGTTTTTT CASSARTEKLFF
- TRBD2 TRBJ2-5 TRBV30 TGTGCCTGGAGCTCCCTTTGGGGGGGGGAGACCCAGTACTTC CAWSSLWGGETQYF
medium-sized TRBD1 TRBJ2-1 TRBV27 TGTGCCAGCAGTCCCCGACAGGGCCCCTACAATGAGCAGTTCTTC CASSPRQGPYNEQFF
few TRBD1 TRBJ2-3 TRBV7-2 TGTGCCAGCAGCCCCCTTGGACAGGGGGGAGATACGCAGTATTTT CASSPLGQGGDTQYF
- TRBD1 TRBJ2-3 TRBV10-3 TGTGCCATCAGTGAGTCGGATGGGACAGGGATTACGCAGTATTTT CAISESDGTGITQYF
many - TRBJ2-1 TRBV7-3 TGTGCCAGCAGCACCTTGACAGGAGTGCTGAATGAGCAGTTCTTC CASSTLTGVLNEQFF
many - TRBJ2-7 TRBV12-3/TRBV12-4 TGTGCCAGCAGTTTAGGATTAACTTACGAGCAGTACTTC CASSLGLTYEQYF
few - TRBJ2-7 TRBV6-6 TGTGCCAGCAGGAGGGAGCGGGCCGGATCCGACCGGCAGTACTTC CASRRERAGSDRQYF
- TRBD2 TRBJ2-5 TRBV12-3/TRBV12-4 TGTGCCAGCAGTTTGACTAGCGGGGGGGAGGAGACCCAGTACTTC CASSLTSGGEETQYF
many TRBD1 TRBJ2-7 TRBV27 TGTGCCAGCAGTCTAACGACAGGGGGAAACGAGCAGTACTTC CASSLTTGGNEQYF
- - TRBJ2-5 TRBV9 TGTGCCAGCAGCGTAGGAGCGGGAGAGACCCAGTACTTC CASSVGAGETQYF
few TRBD2 TRBJ2-5 TRBV20-1 TGCAGTGCTAGAGCGGGAGGGCCAGAGACCCAGTACTTC CSARAGGPETQYF
- TRBD2 TRBJ2-3 TRBV12-5 TGTGCTAGTGGTAGTACCGGGACTAGCGCCACAGATACGCAGTATTTT CASGSTGTSATDTQYF
few TRBD1 TRBJ2-1 TRBV19 TGTGCCAGTAGTATTACAGGGGGGATCTACAATGAGCAGTTCTTC CASSITGGIYNEQFF
medium-sized - TRBJ2-4 TRBV11-2 TGTGCCAGCAGCTTAGGCCCAGGGACCAAAAACATTCAGTACTTC CASSLGPGTKNIQYF
- TRBD2 TRBJ2-7 TRBV12-3/TRBV12-4 TGTGCCAGCAGTGGGACTAGCGTATACGAGCAGTACTTC CASSGTSVYEQYF
many TRBD1 TRBJ1-5 TRBV19 TGTGCCAGTACCCCGGGACAGAACAATCAGCCCCAGCATTTT CASTPGQNNQPQHF
few - TRBJ2-5 TRBV11-3 TGTGCCAGCAGCTTAGCCCCGGGGGAGACCCAGTACTTC CASSLAPGETQYF
- - TRBJ1-1 TRBV7-9 TGTGCCAGCAGCTCGGGACTGAGTTACACTGAAGCTTTCTTT CASSSGLSYTEAFF
few - TRBJ2-1 TRBV7-9 TGTGCCAGCAGCTTAAACAGTTACAATGAGCAGTTCTTC CASSLNSYNEQFF
few TRBD2 TRBJ2-1 TRBV20-1 TGCAGTGCTATCCCGGGACTAGCGATCGATGAGCAGTTCTTC CSAIPGLAIDEQFF
medium-sized TRBD1 TRBJ1-1 TRBV7-9 TGTGCCAGCAGCTTAGGGGCAGGGGGCCTGAACACTGAAGCTTTCTTT CASSLGAGGLNTEAFF
many - TRBJ2-2 TRBV4-2 TGTGCCAGCAGCCAAGATTCCAAGACCGGGGAGCTGTTTTTT CASSQDSKTGELFF
many - TRBJ2-3 TRBV19 TGTGCCAGTAGTATAGGGGGCCGGGCAGATACGCAGTATTTT CASSIGGRADTQYF
many - TRBJ2-2 TRBV11-2 TGTGCCAGCAGCTTCCAGGCAGGGGAGCTGTTTTTT CASSFQAGELFF
many - TRBJ2-2 TRBV28 TGTGCCAGCAGTTTCTTAGGGGAGCTGTTTTTT CASSFLGELFF
medium-sized - TRBJ2-1 TRBV7-2 TGTGCCAGCAGCTTAGAGTATCGTAATGAGCAGTTCTTC CASSLEYRNEQFF
many TRBD1 TRBJ2-3 TRBV12-3/TRBV12-4 TGTGCCAGCAGTCCGCAGGGGGCGGGGGATACGCAGTATTTT CASSPQGAGDTQYF